The rows below give T cell receptor beta chains drawn from one sample of a study of CD8 T cells in ankylosing spondylitis. TCRdb processed the 5' RACE reads anew with MiXCR; each CDR3 protein has one entry. In the table there are about 460,000 distinct CDR3 sequences, over 4% of which are singletons. Material: blood, either unsorted or a sorted T cell fraction (not recorded which). These TCRs come from a male donor with ankylosing spondylitis. CDR3s include the opening cysteine and the closing phenylalanine or tryptophan. The order of the fields is J gene, V gene, D gene, clone size, CDR3 protein, CDR3 DNA. A D gene is named only where the DNA matches it firmly. A clone size is listed for some rows: how often the clone was seen (once, few, many), or a class if it is expanded.

J gene: TRBJ1-3
V gene: TRBV5-1
D gene: NA
clone size: many
CDR3 protein: CASSDRTEGNTIYF
CDR3 DNA: TGCGCCAGCAGCGATCGGACAGAAGGAAACACCATATATTTT

J gene: TRBJ2-7
V gene: TRBV6-1
D gene: TRBD2
clone size: many
CDR3 protein: CASSETGLAGKYF
CDR3 DNA: TGTGCCAGCAGTGAAACGGGACTAGCGGGAAAGTACTTC

J gene: TRBJ2-7
V gene: TRBV20-1
D gene: NA
clone size: many
CDR3 protein: CSARDYWVGAYEQYF
CDR3 DNA: TGCAGTGCTAGAGATTATTGGGTTGGAGCTTACGAGCAGTACTTC

J gene: TRBJ2-6
V gene: TRBV7-3
D gene: NA
clone size: NA
CDR3 protein: CASSLTSGSGANVLTF
CDR3 DNA: TGTGCCAGCAGCTTGACGTCTGGCTCTGGGGCCAACGTCCTGACTTTC

J gene: TRBJ1-1
V gene: TRBV5-1
D gene: NA
clone size: many
CDR3 protein: CASSLDGPDTEAFF
CDR3 DNA: TGCGCCAGCAGCTTGGATGGGCCTGACACTGAAGCTTTCTTT

J gene: TRBJ1-2
V gene: TRBV11-2
D gene: TRBD1
clone size: many
CDR3 protein: CASSSRAGGRYGYTF
CDR3 DNA: TGTGCCAGCAGCTCCCGCGCAGGGGGCAGATATGGCTACACCTTC

J gene: TRBJ2-4
V gene: TRBV11-2
D gene: TRBD2
clone size: many
CDR3 protein: CASSPVPGGTSVLAKNIQYF
CDR3 DNA: TGTGCCAGCAGCCCTGTTCCGGGGGGGACTAGCGTGTTAGCCAAAAACATTCAGTACTTC

J gene: TRBJ2-3
V gene: TRBV4-3
D gene: TRBD2
clone size: many
CDR3 protein: CASSQDLAGGSFGSTDTQYF
CDR3 DNA: TGCGCCAGCAGCCAAGATCTAGCGGGAGGGTCTTTTGGAAGCACAGATACGCAGTATTTT

J gene: TRBJ2-2
V gene: TRBV5-1
D gene: NA
clone size: many
CDR3 protein: CASSPTPANTGELFF
CDR3 DNA: TGCGCCAGCAGCCCGACACCGGCGAACACCGGGGAGCTGTTTTTT

J gene: TRBJ2-7
V gene: TRBV20-1
D gene: NA
clone size: many
CDR3 protein: CSAGGRGPYEQYF
CDR3 DNA: TGCAGTGCTGGGGGGCGGGGCCCCTACGAGCAGTACTTC

J gene: TRBJ2-7
V gene: TRBV27
D gene: TRBD1
clone size: many
CDR3 protein: CASSWGQGAYEQYF
CDR3 DNA: TGTGCCAGCAGTTGGGGCCAGGGGGCTTACGAGCAGTACTTC

J gene: TRBJ2-3
V gene: TRBV4-3
D gene: TRBD2
clone size: many
CDR3 protein: CASSQYGLAGITDTQYF
CDR3 DNA: TGCGCCAGCAGCCAGTACGGACTAGCGGGTATCACAGATACGCAGTATTTT

J gene: TRBJ1-1
V gene: TRBV6-2/TRBV6-3
D gene: NA
clone size: many
CDR3 protein: CASSSTRWGTEAFF
CDR3 DNA: TGTGCCAGCAGTAGCACCCGCTGGGGCACTGAAGCTTTCTTT

J gene: TRBJ2-1
V gene: TRBV29-1
D gene: NA
clone size: many
CDR3 protein: CSVDNPNGSYNEQFF
CDR3 DNA: TGCAGCGTTGATAACCCTAACGGGTCCTACAATGAGCAGTTCTTC

J gene: TRBJ2-3
V gene: TRBV5-6
D gene: NA
clone size: many
CDR3 protein: CASSLPRTGTDTQYF
CDR3 DNA: TGTGCCAGCAGCTTACCTAGAACTGGCACAGATACGCAGTATTTT

J gene: TRBJ2-7
V gene: TRBV20-1
D gene: NA
clone size: many
CDR3 protein: CSANEKRAGYEQYF
CDR3 DNA: TGCAGTGCAAATGAGAAGCGGGCCGGCTACGAGCAGTACTTC

J gene: TRBJ2-3
V gene: TRBV12-3/TRBV12-4
D gene: TRBD2
clone size: NA
CDR3 protein: CASLRGGGADTQYF
CDR3 DNA: TGTGCCAGCTTACGTGGGGGGGGAGCAGATACGCAGTATTTT

J gene: TRBJ2-1
V gene: TRBV28
D gene: NA
clone size: many
CDR3 protein: CASSYFAYNEQFF
CDR3 DNA: TGTGCCAGCAGCTACTTTGCCTACAATGAGCAGTTCTTC

J gene: TRBJ1-1
V gene: TRBV29-1
D gene: NA
clone size: many
CDR3 protein: CSASSEGAEAFF
CDR3 DNA: TGCAGCGCCTCTAGTGAGGGGGCTGAAGCTTTCTTT

J gene: TRBJ1-1
V gene: TRBV29-1
D gene: NA
clone size: many
CDR3 protein: CSVGYGTEAFF
CDR3 DNA: TGCAGCGTTGGGTATGGTACTGAAGCTTTCTTT

J gene: TRBJ1-5
V gene: TRBV4-1
D gene: NA
clone size: few
CDR3 protein: CASSLTGVQPQHF
CDR3 DNA: TGCGCCAGCAGCTTGACTGGGGTTCAGCCCCAGCATTTT

J gene: TRBJ2-7
V gene: TRBV7-8
D gene: TRBD1
clone size: NA
CDR3 protein: CASSPGQGAREQYF
CDR3 DNA: TGTGCCAGCAGCCCAGGACAGGGGGCGAGGGAGCAGTACTTC